This section outlines one T cell receptor beta chain sequence together with its context. What it binds is unknown. CDR1 and CDR2 from the germline V gene are SGDLS and YYNGEE. Trimming removed 0 bases from V and 6 bases from J, with 13 bases in between. There are 15 residues in the CDR3. These data are taken from a study of beta chain features in type 1 diabetes. General study findings and limits: The study found fewer insertions and more deletions at VDJ junctions in type 1 diabetes patients. Whether HLA type influences TCRB rearrangement remained unresolved here. Among patients with Type 1 diabetes, TCRB CDR3s were moderately but significantly shorter in every one of the four CD4+ subsets.

TCRB transcripts that were expressed got sequenced, as all of the isolated RNA had been reverse transcribed. Sequencing was performed with immunoSEQ multiplex PCR; in TCRdb, only in-frame clones are kept and a portion is missing. The data contain 250,000 to 350,000 clones, roughly an eighth of them seen just once; the ten biggest clones take up 0.017%. This receptor was identified in a man aged 25 to 40 with type 1 diabetes. The chain recombines TRBV9 with TRBJ2-1; no definite D call. Sequenced sample: naive CD4+ T cells from blood. The CDR3 bases are TGTGCCAGCAGCGTAGGGCTCTCCCCGGGCAATGAGCAGTTCTTC. This codes for CASSVGLSPGNEQFF.